This T cell receptor (beta chain) was sequenced in a study of blood T cells in healthy people across ages. Isolation yielded PBMCs, at least 6 million per sample, in every case. The authors ran a second PCR of roughly 6 to 11 cycles using a sample-barcoded 5' primer and a J-beta primer mix. Using its own MiXCR run on the 5' RACE reads, TCRdb lists one record per CDR3 protein. This table has approximately 810,000 distinct CDR3 sequences, approximately 35% appearing once. The CDR3 runs 14 residues. V dropped 6 bases and J dropped 3 bases, with 15 bases sitting between them. Study conclusions and caveats: Those diversity estimates obtained from one million T cells were thought to be underestimates.

The table lists this clonotype with many counts. The antigen remains undetermined. This chain joins TRBV12-3 or TRBV12-4 and TRBJ2-7, with D perhaps assigned TRBD1 or TRBD2 (5 bases each). This clonotype originated in a man between 18 and 29 years old in good health. The source material was blood. This chain's CDR3 is CASSTGTAFYEQYF. The CDR3 nucleotides read TGTGCCAGCAGCACCGGGACGGCCTTCTACGAGCAGTACTTC.